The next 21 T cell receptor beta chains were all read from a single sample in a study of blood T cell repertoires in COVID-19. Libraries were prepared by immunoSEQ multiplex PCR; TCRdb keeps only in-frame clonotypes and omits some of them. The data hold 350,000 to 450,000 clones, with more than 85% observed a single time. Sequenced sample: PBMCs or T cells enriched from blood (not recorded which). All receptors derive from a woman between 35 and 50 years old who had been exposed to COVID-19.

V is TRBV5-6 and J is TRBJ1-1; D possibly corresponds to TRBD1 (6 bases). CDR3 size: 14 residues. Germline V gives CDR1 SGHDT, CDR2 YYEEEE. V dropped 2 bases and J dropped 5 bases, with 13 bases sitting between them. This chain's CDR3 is CASSFGTPQTEAFF. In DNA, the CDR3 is TGTGCCAGCAGCTTCGGGACACCTCAAACTGAAGCTTTCTTT.

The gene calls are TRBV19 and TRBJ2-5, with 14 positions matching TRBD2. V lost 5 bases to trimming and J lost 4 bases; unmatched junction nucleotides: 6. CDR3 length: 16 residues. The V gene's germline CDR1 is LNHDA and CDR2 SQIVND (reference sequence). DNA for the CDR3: TGTGCCAGTAGTCCTCGGACTAGCGGGAGGCGAGAGACCCAGTACTTC. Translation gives CASSPRTSGRRETQYF.

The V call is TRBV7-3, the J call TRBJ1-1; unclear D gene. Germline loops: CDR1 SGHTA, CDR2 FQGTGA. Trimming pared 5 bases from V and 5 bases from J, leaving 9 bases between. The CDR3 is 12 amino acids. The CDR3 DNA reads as TGTGCCAGCAGCCCGACGGGGACTGAAGCTTTCTTT. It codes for CASSPTGTEAFF.

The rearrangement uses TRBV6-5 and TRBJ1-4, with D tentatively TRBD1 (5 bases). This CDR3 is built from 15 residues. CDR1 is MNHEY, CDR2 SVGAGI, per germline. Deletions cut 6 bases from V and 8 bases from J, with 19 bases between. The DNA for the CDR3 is TGTGCCAGCAGCGTGTCGGGGGGTTCAGAGGAAAAACTGTTTTTT. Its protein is CASSVSGGSEEKLFF.

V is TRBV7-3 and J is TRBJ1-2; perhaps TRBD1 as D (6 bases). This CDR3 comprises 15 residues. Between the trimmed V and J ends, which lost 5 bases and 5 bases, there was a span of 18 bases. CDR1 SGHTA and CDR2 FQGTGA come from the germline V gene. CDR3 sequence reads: CASSPAGGFGYGYTF. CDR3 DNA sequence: TGTGCCAGCAGCCCCGCGGGGGGCTTCGGGTATGGCTACACCTTC.

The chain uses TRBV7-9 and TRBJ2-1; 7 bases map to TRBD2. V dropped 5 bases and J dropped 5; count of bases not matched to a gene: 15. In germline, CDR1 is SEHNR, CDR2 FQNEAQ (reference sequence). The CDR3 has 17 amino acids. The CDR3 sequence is CASSNLREGVDNNEQFF. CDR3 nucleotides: TGTGCCAGCAGCAACCTCAGGGAGGGTGTGGACAACAATGAGCAGTTCTTC.

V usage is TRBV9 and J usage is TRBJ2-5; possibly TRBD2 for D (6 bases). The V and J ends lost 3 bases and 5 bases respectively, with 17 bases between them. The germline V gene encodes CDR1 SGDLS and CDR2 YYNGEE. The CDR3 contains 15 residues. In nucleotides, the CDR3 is TGTGCCAGCAGCGCGGTCGGCGGGGACGGGGAGACCCAGTACTTC. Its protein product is CASSAVGGDGETQYF. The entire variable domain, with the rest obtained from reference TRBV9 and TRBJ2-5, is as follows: DSGVTQTPKHLITATGQRVTLRCSPRSGDLSVYWYQQSLDQGLQFLIQYYNGEERAKGNILERFSAQQFPDLHSELNLSSLELGDSALYFCASSAVGGDGETQYFGPGTRLLVL.

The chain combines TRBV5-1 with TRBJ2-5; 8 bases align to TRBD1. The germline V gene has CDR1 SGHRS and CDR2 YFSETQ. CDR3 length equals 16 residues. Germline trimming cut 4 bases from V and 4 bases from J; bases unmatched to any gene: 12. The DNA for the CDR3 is TGCGCCAGCAGCCCGGGTGGCAGGGGGCAGTCAGAGACCCAGTACTTC. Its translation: CASSPGGRGQSETQYF.

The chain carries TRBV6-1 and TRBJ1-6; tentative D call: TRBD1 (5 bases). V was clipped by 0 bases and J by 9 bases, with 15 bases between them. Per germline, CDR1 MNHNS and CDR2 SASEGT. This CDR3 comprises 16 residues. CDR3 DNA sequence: TGTGCCAGCAGTGAAGCGTCCGGGGGGATAGGTTCACCCCTCCACTTT. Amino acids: CASSEASGGIGSPLHF.

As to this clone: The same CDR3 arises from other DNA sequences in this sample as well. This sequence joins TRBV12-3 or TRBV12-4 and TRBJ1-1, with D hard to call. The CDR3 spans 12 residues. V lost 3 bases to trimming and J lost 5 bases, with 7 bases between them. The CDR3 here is CASSFPGTEAFF. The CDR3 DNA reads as TGTGCCAGCAGTTTTCCGGGGACTGAAGCTTTCTTT.

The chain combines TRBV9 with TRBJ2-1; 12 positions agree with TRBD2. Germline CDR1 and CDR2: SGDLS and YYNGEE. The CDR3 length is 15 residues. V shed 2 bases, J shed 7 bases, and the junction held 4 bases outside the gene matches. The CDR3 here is CASSVLAGGLNEQFF. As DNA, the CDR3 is TGTGCCAGCAGCGTGCTAGCGGGGGGGTTAAATGAGCAGTTCTTC.

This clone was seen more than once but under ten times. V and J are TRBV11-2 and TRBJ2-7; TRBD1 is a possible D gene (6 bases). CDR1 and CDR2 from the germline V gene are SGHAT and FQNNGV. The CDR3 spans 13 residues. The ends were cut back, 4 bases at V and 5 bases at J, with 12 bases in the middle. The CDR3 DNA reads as TGTGCCAGCAGCTACGGACAGAATAACGAGCAGTACTTC. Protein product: CASSYGQNNEQYF.

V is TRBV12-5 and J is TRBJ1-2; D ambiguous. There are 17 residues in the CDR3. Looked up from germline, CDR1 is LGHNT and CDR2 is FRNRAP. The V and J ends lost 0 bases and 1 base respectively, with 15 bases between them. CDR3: CASGLVLAQTFNYGYTF. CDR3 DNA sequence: TGTGCTAGTGGTTTGGTCCTGGCCCAGACTTTTAACTATGGCTACACCTTC.

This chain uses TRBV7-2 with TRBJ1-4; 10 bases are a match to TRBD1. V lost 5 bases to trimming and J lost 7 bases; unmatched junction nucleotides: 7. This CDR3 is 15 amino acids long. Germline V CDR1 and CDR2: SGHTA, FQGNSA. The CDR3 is CASSPGTGAGEKLFF. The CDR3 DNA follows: TGTGCCAGCAGCCCAGGGACAGGGGCTGGTGAAAAACTGTTTTTT. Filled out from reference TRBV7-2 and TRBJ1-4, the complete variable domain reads GAGVSQSPSNKVTEKGKDVELRCDPISGHTALYWYRQSLGQGLEFLIYFQGNSAPDKSGLPSDRFSAERTGGSVSTLTIQRTQQEDSAVYLCASSPGTGAGEKLFFGSGTQLSVL.

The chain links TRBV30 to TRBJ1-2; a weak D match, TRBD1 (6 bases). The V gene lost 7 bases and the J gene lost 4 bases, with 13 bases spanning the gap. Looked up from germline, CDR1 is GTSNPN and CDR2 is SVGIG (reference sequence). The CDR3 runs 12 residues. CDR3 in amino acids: CASLQGSYGYTF. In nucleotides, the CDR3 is TGTGCCTCCCTTCAGGGGAGCTATGGCTACACCTTC.

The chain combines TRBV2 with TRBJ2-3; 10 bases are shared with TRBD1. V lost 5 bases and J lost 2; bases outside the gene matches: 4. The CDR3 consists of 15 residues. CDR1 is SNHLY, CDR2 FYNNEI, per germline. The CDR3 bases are TGTGCCAGCAGTCCCGGGACAGGGGTCACAGATACGCAGTATTTT. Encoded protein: CASSPGTGVTDTQYF.

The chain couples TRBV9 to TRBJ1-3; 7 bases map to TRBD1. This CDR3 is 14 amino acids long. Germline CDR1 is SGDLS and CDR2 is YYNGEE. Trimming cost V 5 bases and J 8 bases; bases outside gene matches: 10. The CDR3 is CASSKTGNLDTIYF. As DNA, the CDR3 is TGTGCCAGCAGTAAGACAGGGAACCTGGACACCATATATTTT.

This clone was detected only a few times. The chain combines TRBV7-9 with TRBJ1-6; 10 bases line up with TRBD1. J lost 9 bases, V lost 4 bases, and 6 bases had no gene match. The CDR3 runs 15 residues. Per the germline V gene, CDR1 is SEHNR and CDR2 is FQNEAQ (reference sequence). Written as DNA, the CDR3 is TGTGCCAGCAGCTCCTCCGGGACAGGGGTTTCACCCCTCCACTTT. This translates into CASSSSGTGVSPLHF.

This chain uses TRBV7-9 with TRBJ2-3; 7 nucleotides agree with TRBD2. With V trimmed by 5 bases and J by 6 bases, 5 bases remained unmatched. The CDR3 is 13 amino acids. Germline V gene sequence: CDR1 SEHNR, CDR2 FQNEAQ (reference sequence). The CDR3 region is CASSLDGRDTQYF. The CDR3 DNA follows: TGTGCCAGCAGCCTTGACGGGAGGGATACGCAGTATTTT.

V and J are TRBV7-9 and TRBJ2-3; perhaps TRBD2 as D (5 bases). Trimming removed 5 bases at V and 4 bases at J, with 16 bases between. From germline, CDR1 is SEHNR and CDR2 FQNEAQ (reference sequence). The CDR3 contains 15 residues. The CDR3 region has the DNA TGTGCCAGCAGCCACCGGGGTGGTAGCGCAGATACGCAGTATTTT. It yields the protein CASSHRGGSADTQYF.

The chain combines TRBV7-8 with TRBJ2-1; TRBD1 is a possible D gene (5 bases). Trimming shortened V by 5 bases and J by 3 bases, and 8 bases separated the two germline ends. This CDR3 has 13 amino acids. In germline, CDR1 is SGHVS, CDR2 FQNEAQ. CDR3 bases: TGTGCCAGCAGCAGTCAGGGCTACAATGAGCAGTTCTTC. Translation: CASSSQGYNEQFF.